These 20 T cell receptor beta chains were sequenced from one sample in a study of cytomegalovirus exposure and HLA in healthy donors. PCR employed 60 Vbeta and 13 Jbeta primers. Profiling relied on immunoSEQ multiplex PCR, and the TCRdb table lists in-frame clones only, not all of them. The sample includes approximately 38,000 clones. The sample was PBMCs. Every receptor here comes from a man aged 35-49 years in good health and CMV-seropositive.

Written as DNA, the CDR3 is TGTGCCAGCAGCAAAGGTAGTGCAGGGGCTGCTGGAAACACCATATATTTT. This gives the protein CASSKGSAGAAGNTIYF. The chain recombines TRBV7-8 with TRBJ1-3, with D possibly being TRBD1 (6 bases). There are 17 residues in the CDR3. Looked up from germline, CDR1 is SGHVS and CDR2 is FQNEAQ. Trimming took off 5 bases at V and 2 bases at J, with 19 bases between the two ends.

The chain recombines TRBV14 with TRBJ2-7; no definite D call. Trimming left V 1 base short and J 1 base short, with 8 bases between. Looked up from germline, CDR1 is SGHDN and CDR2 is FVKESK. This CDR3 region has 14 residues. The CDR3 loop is CASSQVGRSYEQYF. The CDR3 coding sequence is TGTGCCAGCAGCCAAGTTGGCAGATCCTACGAGCAGTACTTC.

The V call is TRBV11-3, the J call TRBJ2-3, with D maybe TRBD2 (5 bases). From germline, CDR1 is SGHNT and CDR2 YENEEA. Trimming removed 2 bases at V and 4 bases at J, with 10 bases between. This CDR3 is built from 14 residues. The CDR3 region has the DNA TGTGCCAGCAGCTTAAGGGCTAGCCCAGATACGCAGTATTTT. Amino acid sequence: CASSLRASPDTQYF.

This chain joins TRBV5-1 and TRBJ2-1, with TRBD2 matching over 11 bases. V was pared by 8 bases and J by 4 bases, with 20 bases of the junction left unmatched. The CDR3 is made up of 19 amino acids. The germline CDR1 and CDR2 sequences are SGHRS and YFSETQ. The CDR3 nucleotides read TGCGCCAGTTGCCTGGGGTCTAGCGGGAGGCAATGGGGGTACAATGAGCAGTTCTTC. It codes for CASCLGSSGRQWGYNEQFF. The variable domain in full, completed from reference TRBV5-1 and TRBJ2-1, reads KAGVTQTPRYLIKTRGQQVTLSCSPISGHRSVSWYQQTPGQGLQFLFEYFSETQRNKGNFPGRFSGRQFSNSRSEMNVSTLELGDSALYLCASCLGSSGRQWGYNEQFFGPGTRLTVL.

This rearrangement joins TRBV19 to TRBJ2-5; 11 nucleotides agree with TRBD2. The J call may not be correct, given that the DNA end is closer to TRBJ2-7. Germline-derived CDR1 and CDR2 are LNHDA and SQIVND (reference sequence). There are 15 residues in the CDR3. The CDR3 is CASSMGTSGSYEQYF. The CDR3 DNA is TGTGCCAGTAGTATGGGGACTAGCGGATCCTACGAGCAGTACTTC.

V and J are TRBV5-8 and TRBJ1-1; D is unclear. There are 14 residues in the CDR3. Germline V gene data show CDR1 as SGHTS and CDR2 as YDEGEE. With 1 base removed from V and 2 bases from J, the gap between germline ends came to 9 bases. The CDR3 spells CASSLRSSNTEAFF. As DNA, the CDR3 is TGTGCCAGCAGCTTGAGGAGTTCTAACACTGAAGCTTTCTTT.

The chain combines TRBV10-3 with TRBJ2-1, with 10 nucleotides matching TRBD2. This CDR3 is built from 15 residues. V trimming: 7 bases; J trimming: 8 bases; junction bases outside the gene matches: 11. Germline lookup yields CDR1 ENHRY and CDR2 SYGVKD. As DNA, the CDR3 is TGTGCCATCACCCCGATAGCGGGAGGTCCGCATGAGCAGTTCTTC. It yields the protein CAITPIAGGPHEQFF.

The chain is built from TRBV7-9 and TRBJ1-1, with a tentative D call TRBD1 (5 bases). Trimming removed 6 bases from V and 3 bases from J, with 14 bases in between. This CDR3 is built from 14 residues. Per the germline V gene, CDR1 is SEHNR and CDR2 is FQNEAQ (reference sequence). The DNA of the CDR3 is TGTGCCAGCAGTCGAACCGACAGTTACACTGAAGCTTTCTTT. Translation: CASSRTDSYTEAFF.

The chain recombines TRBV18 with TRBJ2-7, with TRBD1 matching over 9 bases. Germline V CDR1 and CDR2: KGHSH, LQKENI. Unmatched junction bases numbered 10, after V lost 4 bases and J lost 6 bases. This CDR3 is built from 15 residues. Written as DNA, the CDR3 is TGTGCCAGCTCACGGGACAGGGCGGCGACTGGCGAGCAGTACTTC. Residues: CASSRDRAATGEQYF. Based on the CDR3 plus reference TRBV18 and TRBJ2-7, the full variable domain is NAGVMQNPRHLVRRRGQEARLRCSPMKGHSHVYWYRQLPEEGLKFMVYLQKENIIDESGMPKERFSAEFPKEGPSILRIQQVVRGDSAAYFCASSRDRAATGEQYFGPGTRLTVT.

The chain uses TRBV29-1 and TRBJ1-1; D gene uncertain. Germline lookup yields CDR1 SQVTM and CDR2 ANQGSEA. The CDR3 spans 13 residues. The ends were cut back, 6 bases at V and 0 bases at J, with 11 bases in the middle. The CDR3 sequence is CSVAEALNTEAFF. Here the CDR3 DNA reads TGCAGCGTGGCAGAGGCCCTGAACACTGAAGCTTTCTTT.

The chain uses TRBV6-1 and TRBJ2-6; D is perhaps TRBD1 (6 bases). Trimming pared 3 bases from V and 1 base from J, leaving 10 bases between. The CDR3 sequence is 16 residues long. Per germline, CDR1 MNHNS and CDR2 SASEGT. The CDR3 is CASSEPQGSGANVLTF. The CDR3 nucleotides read TGTGCCAGCAGTGAGCCCCAGGGGTCTGGGGCCAACGTCCTGACTTTC.

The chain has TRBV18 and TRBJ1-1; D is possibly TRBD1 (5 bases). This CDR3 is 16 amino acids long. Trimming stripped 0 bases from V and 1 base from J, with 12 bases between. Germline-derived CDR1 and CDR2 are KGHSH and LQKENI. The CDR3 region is CASSPPSGDGNTEAFF. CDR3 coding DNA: TGTGCCAGCTCACCACCGTCGGGGGACGGGAACACTGAAGCTTTCTTT.

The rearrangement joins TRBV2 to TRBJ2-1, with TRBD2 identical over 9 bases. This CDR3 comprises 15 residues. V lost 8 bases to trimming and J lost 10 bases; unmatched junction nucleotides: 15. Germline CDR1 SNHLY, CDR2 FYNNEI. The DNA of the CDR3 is TGTGCCAGCGGGGGGGAAAAAGCGGGAGGTTCAGAGCAGTTCTTC. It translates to CASGGEKAGGSEQFF.

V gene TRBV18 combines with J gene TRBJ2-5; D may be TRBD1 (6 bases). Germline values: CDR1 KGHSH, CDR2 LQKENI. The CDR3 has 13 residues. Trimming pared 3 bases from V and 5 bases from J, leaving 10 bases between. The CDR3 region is CASSPPRGETQYF. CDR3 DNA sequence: TGTGCCAGCTCACCCCCCAGGGGCGAGACCCAGTACTTC. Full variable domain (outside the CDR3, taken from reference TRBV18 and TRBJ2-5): NAGVMQNPRHLVRRRGQEARLRCSPMKGHSHVYWYRQLPEEGLKFMVYLQKENIIDESGMPKERFSAEFPKEGPSILRIQQVVRGDSAAYFCASSPPRGETQYFGPGTRLLVL.

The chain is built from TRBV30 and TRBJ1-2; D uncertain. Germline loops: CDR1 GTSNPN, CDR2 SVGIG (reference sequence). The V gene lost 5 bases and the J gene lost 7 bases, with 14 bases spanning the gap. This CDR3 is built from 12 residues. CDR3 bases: TGTGCCTGGGGTGCCGGTGGCGGTGGCTACACCTTC. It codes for CAWGAGGGGYTF. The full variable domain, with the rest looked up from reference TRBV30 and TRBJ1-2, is SQTIHQWPATLVQPVGSPLSLECTVEGTSNPNLYWYRQAAGRGLQLLFYSVGIGQISSEVPQNLSASRPQDRQFILSSKKLLLSDSGFYLCAWGAGGGGYTFGSGTRLTVV.

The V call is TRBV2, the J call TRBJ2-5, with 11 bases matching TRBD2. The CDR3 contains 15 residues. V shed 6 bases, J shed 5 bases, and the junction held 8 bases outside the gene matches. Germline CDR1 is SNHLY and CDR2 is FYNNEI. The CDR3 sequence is CASRGRTSGRETQYF. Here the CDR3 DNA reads TGTGCCAGCAGGGGAAGGACTAGCGGGCGGGAGACCCAGTACTTC.

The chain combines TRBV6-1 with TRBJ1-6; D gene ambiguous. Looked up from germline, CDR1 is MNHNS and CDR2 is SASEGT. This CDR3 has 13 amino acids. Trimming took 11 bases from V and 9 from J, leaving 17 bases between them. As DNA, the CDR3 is TGTGCCTCCTCAGTCAATCGGGGTTCACCCCTCCACTTT. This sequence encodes CASSVNRGSPLHF.

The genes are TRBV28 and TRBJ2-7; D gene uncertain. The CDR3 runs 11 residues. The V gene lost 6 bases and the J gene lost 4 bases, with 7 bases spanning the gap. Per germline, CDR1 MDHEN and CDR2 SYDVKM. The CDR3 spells CASSRSYEQYF. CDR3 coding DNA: TGTGCCAGCAGCCGTAGTTACGAGCAGTACTTC.

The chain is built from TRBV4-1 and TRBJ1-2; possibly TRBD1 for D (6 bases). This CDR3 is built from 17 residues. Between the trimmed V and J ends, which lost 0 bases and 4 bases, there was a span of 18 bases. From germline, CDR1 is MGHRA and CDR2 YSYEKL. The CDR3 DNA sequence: TGCGCCAGCAGCCAAGATGGGAGGGGGGCGCTGGGCTATGGCTACACCTTC. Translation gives CASSQDGRGALGYGYTF.

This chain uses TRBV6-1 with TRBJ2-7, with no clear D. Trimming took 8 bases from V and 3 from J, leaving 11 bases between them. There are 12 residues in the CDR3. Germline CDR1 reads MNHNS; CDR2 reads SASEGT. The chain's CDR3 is CASVMGLYEQYF. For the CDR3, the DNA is TGTGCCAGCGTTATGGGCCTCTACGAGCAGTACTTC.